This T cell receptor beta chain was identified during a study of control samples from healthy donors and cancer patients. The CDR3 consists of 12 residues. The germline CDR1 and CDR2 sequences are KGHDR and SFDVKD. Trimming took off 4 bases at V and 13 bases at J, with 13 bases between the two ends. The assay was immunoSEQ multiplex PCR, and TCRdb's table has in-frame clones only and misses some. This sample has approximately 150,000 clones, with around 94% found just once. The sample was blood. V and J are TRBV24-1 and TRBJ1-5; D is undetermined. This clonotype was obtained from a man aged 35-49 years in good health. The CDR3 DNA follows: TGTGCCACCAGTGACCCCGGGGTAGATCAGCATTTT. This translates into CATSDPGVDQHF.